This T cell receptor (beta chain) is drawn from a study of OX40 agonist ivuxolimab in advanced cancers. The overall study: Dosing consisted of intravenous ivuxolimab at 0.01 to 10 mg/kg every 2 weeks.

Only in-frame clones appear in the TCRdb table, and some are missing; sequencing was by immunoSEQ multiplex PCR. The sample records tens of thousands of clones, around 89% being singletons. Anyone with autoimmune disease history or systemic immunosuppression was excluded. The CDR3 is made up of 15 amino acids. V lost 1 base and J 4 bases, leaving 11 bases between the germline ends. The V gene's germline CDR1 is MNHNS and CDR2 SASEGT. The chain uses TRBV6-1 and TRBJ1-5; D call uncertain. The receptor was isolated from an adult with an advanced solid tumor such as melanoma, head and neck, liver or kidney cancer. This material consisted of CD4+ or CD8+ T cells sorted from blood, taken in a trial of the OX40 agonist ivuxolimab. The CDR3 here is CASSEGRGQNQPQHF. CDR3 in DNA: TGTGCCAGCAGTGAAGGTAGAGGGCAAAATCAGCCCCAGCATTTT.